Listed below are T cell receptor beta chains from one sample, sequenced in a study of cytomegalovirus exposure and HLA in healthy donors. Profiling relied on immunoSEQ multiplex PCR, and the TCRdb table lists in-frame clones only, not all of them. The sample lists approximately 150,000 clones, approximately 91% occurring once. Sequencing was done on a sample of PBMCs. The receptors stem from a woman aged 40 to 55 in good health and CMV-seronegative. Each CDR3 is given with its conserved first and last residue. Each record gives: J gene, clone size, V gene, D gene, CDR3 DNA, CDR3 protein. A D gene is named only where the DNA matches it firmly. Part of the rows lack a size; the others show once, few, many or a class for expanded clones.

TRBJ2-2 - TRBV10-2 TRBD2 TGCGCCAGCAGATTACTAGCGGGAGATGACGGGGAGCTGTTTTTT CASRLLAGDDGELFF
TRBJ2-7 - TRBV4-2 TRBD2 TGTGCCAGCAGCCAAGCCACCGCGGGAGGGGGTTCCCGCGAGCAGTACTTC CASSQATAGGGSREQYF
TRBJ1-5 - TRBV7-8 - TGTGCCAGCAGCTTATTCGGTAGCAATCAGCCCCAGCATTTT CASSLFGSNQPQHF
TRBJ2-7 - TRBV7-8 - TGTGCCAGCAGCCGACAGACGCTTTACGAGCAGTACTTC CASSRQTLYEQYF
TRBJ2-1 - TRBV27 TRBD2 TGTGCCAGCAGTTTATCCCCACTAGCGGGGGGGAGAAATGAGCAGTTCTTC CASSLSPLAGGRNEQFF
TRBJ1-5 - TRBV11-2 TRBD1 TGTGCCAGCAGCTTGATGGGGACAGCGGATCAGCCCCAGCATTTT CASSLMGTADQPQHF
TRBJ1-1 - TRBV5-1 TRBD1 TGCGCCAGCAGCTCCGGACAGGGGAACACTGAAGCTTTCTTT CASSSGQGNTEAFF
TRBJ2-7 few TRBV2 TRBD2 TGTGCCAGCAGTTTGGGACTAGCAGAGCTCCTCTACGAGCAGTACTTC CASSLGLAELLYEQYF
TRBJ2-7 - TRBV7-6 - TGTGCCAGCAGCTCAATACAGGGGGGGACCTACGAGCAGTACTTC CASSSIQGGTYEQYF
TRBJ2-3 - TRBV7-9 - TGTGCCAGCAGTGCAGGGACAGATACGCAGTATTTT CASSAGTDTQYF
TRBJ2-2 - TRBV6-1 - TGTGCCAGCAGTGAAATGACTAAGAACACCGGGGAGCTGTTTTTT CASSEMTKNTGELFF
TRBJ2-1 - TRBV7-3 - TGTGCCAGCAGCTTACTAGTAAACAATGAGCAGTTCTTC CASSLLVNNEQFF
TRBJ2-1 - TRBV6-1 - TGTGCCAGCAGTGAATTGACTAGTGGGGTGAATGAGCAGTTCTTC CASSELTSGVNEQFF
TRBJ2-1 - TRBV28 TRBD1 TGTGCCAGCAGGACAGGGGGCCACAATGAGCAGTTCTTC CASRTGGHNEQFF
TRBJ1-1 - TRBV7-9 - TGTTCCAGCAGCCCTCCGGCGCAGGGTGACACTGAAGCTTTCTTT CSSSPPAQGDTEAFF
TRBJ1-2 - TRBV19 - TGTGCCAGTAGTACGGGACACCTCTATGGCTACACCTTC CASSTGHLYGYTF